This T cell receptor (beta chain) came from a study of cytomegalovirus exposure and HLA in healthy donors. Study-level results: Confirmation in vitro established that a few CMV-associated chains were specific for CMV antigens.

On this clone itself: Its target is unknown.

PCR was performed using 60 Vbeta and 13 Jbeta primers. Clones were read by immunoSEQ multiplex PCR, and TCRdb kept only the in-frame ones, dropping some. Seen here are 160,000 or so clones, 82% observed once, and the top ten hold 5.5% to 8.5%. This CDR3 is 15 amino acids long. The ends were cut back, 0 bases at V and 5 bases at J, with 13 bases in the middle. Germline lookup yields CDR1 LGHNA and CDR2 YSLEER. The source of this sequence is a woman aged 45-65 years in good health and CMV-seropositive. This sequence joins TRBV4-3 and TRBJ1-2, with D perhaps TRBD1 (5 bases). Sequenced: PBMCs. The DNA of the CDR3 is TGCGCCAGCAGCCAAGATCGGAGGGGAGCGTATGGCTACACCTTC. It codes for CASSQDRRGAYGYTF.